Listed below are T cell receptor beta chains from one sample, sequenced in a study of blood T cell repertoires in COVID-19. Assay used: immunoSEQ multiplex PCR; TCRdb lists only in-frame clones, some missing. Here the sample spans around 140,000 clones, about 80% being singletons. The source material was peripheral blood. The receptors derive from a man aged 45-65 years with acute or convalescent COVID-19. Each CDR3 is given with its conserved first and last residue. A D gene is named only where the DNA matches it firmly. Rows give clone size only sometimes, using once, few, many, or a class for an expanded clone.

>TRBD1|16|TRBJ1-2|TRBV5-1|-
CASSLAVDRPNYGYTF
TGCGCCAGCAGTCTTGCAGTGGACAGGCCTAACTATGGCTACACCTTC
>-|13|TRBJ1-4|TRBV5-5|-
CASSPDSNEKLFF
TGTGCCAGCAGCCCTGACAGTAATGAAAAACTGTTTTTT
>-|15|TRBJ1-5|TRBV28|-
CASSLGGGFNQPQHF
TGTGCCAGCAGTTTAGGCGGGGGGTTCAATCAGCCCCAGCATTTT
>-|15|TRBJ2-1|TRBV7-2|once
CASSPVAHAYNEQFF
TGTGCCAGCAGCCCAGTAGCGCACGCCTACAATGAGCAGTTCTTC
>TRBD1|15|TRBJ2-3|TRBV5-6|-
CASSRDRGMGDTQYF
TGTGCCAGCAGTCGGGACAGGGGGATGGGAGATACGCAGTATTTT
>-|15|TRBJ2-5|TRBV27|-
CASSSSDSHSKTQYF
TGTGCCAGCAGTTCCTCGGACAGCCATTCGAAGACCCAGTACTTC
>-|11|TRBJ2-3|TRBV10-3|-
CAARGADTQYF
TGTGCCGCCAGGGGAGCGGATACGCAGTATTTT
>-|15|TRBJ1-6|TRBV5-6|few
CASSPPEGGDSPLHF
TGTGCCAGCAGCCCACCGGAGGGGGGGGATTCACCCCTCCACTTT
>-|13|TRBJ1-2|TRBV12-2|-
CASRGTVAYGYTF
TGTGCAAGTCGCGGGACAGTAGCCTATGGCTACACCTTC
>TRBD1|14|TRBJ1-2|TRBV19|-
CASTPTGGAYGYTF
TGTGCCAGTACCCCGACAGGGGGGGCCTATGGCTACACCTTC
>-|17|TRBJ1-5|TRBV30|-
CAWSESGGGWSNQPQHF
TGTGCCTGGAGTGAAAGTGGGGGCGGTTGGAGCAATCAGCCCCAGCATTTT
>TRBD2|17|TRBJ2-3|TRBV4-1|-
CASSQDPRGSSTDTQYF
TGCGCCAGCAGCCAAGACCCGCGGGGGTCGAGCACAGATACGCAGTATTTT
>-|15|TRBJ1-6|TRBV27|-
CASSLSASYNSPLHF
TGTGCCAGCAGTTTATCGGCCTCCTATAATTCACCCCTCCACTTT
>TRBD2|16|TRBJ2-1|TRBV5-5|-
CASSPLAGATYNEQFF
TGTGCCAGCAGCCCTCTAGCGGGGGCCACCTACAATGAGCAGTTCTTC
>-|16|TRBJ1-2|TRBV11-2|-
CASSLGSGRGLYGYTF
TGTGCCAGCAGCTTAGGGTCCGGGAGGGGACTCTATGGCTACACCTTC
>TRBD1|17|TRBJ1-6|TRBV4-2|-
CASSQEGTGAYNSPLHF
TGTGCCAGCAGCCAAGAGGGTACAGGGGCCTATAATTCACCCCTCCACTTT
>-|12|TRBJ1-6|TRBV5-5|-
CASSAAGAPLHF
TGTGCCAGCAGCGCCGCAGGGGCGCCCCTCCACTTT
>-|14|TRBJ1-3|TRBV19|-
CASQGAPSGNTIYF
TGTGCCAGTCAGGGTGCACCCTCTGGAAACACCATATATTTT
>TRBD2|17|TRBJ2-3|TRBV9|-
CASSVEPRGGPTDTQYF
TGTGCCAGCAGCGTAGAACCCCGGGGGGGCCCCACAGATACGCAGTATTTT
>-|15|TRBJ1-4|TRBV27|-
CASSFIQGGNEKLFF
TGTGCCAGCAGTTTCATCCAGGGAGGGAATGAAAAACTGTTTTTT
>-|13|TRBJ2-1|TRBV30|-
CALGRGSNNEQFF
TGTGCGCTGGGCAGGGGAAGCAACAATGAGCAGTTCTTC
>TRBD1|16|TRBJ2-3|TRBV7-9|once
CASSPNRGFFTDTQYF
TGTGCCAGCAGCCCCAACAGGGGTTTTTTCACAGATACGCAGTATTTT
>TRBD1|17|TRBJ1-5|TRBV6-1|once
CASSETMQGAARQPQHF
TGTGCCAGCAGTGAAACTATGCAGGGGGCTGCCAGGCAGCCCCAGCATTTT
>TRBD2|15|TRBJ2-5|TRBV6-5|few
CASTRLAGGQETQYF
TGTGCCAGCACCCGACTAGCGGGGGGGCAAGAGACCCAGTACTTC
>-|15|TRBJ1-5|TRBV4-1|-
CASSQDLAGNQPQHF
TGCGCCAGCAGCCAAGATCTGGCAGGCAATCAGCCCCAGCATTTT
>-|13|TRBJ1-2|TRBV2|-
CASSNTRLYGYTF
TGTGCCAGCAGTAATACGAGGCTCTATGGCTACACCTTC
>-|16|TRBJ2-6|TRBV24-1|few
CATSALGGVGANVLTF
TGTGCCACCAGTGCCCTCGGAGGAGTTGGGGCCAACGTCCTGACTTTC
>-|14|TRBJ1-2|TRBV3-1/TRBV3-2|-
CASSQEEDSYGYTF
TGTGCCAGCAGCCAAGAGGAGGACAGCTATGGCTACACCTTC
>TRBD1|13|TRBJ1-6|TRBV30|-
CAWSGDRDSPLHF
TGTGCCTGGAGTGGGGACAGGGACTCACCCCTCCACTTT
>-|16|TRBJ1-1|TRBV7-9|once
CASSSRQAPLGTEAFF
TGTGCCAGCAGCTCCCGACAGGCCCCATTGGGCACTGAAGCTTTCTTT
>-|15|TRBJ1-2|TRBV3-1/TRBV3-2|-
CASSRQTGINYGYTF
TGTGCCAGCAGCCGCCAGACGGGAATTAACTATGGCTACACCTTC
>TRBD1|14|TRBJ1-6|TRBV28|-
CASRGTGQNSPLHF
TGTGCCAGCAGGGGGACAGGACAGAATTCACCCCTCCACTTT
>-|14|TRBJ2-5|TRBV29-1|-
CSVQRQGGEETQYF
TGCAGCGTGCAGAGACAGGGAGGTGAAGAGACCCAGTACTTC
>-|15|TRBJ1-3|TRBV7-2|many
CASSLVPGHRNTIYF
TGTGCCAGCAGCTTAGTACCGGGACATCGAAACACCATATATTTT
>-|12|TRBJ1-4|TRBV19|-
CASSRTSEKLFF
TGTGCCAGTAGTCGGACATCCGAAAAACTGTTTTTT
>-|15|TRBJ1-6|TRBV5-1|-
CASSLGLFGNSPLHF
TGCGCCAGCAGCTTGGGCCTTTTCGGTAATTCACCCCTCCACTTT
>TRBD2|15|TRBJ2-3|TRBV7-2|-
CASPQRGGSTDTQYF
TGTGCCAGCCCCCAACGGGGGGGTAGCACAGATACGCAGTATTTT
>-|13|TRBJ2-3|TRBV27|-
CASSFSGTDTQYF
TGTGCCAGCAGTTTTAGTGGCACAGATACGCAGTATTTT
>-|15|TRBJ1-3|TRBV7-8|-
CASSLGPNKGNTIYF
TGTGCCAGCAGCTTAGGGCCCAATAAGGGAAACACCATATATTTT
>-|14|TRBJ1-5|TRBV4-1|-
CASSLGPSGQPQHF
TGCGCCAGCAGCCTGGGCCCCTCCGGCCAGCCCCAGCATTTT
>TRBD1|13|TRBJ1-4|TRBV2|-
CASDRGRDEKLFF
TGTGCCAGTGACAGGGGGAGAGATGAAAAACTGTTTTTT
>TRBD1|13|TRBJ1-4|TRBV15|-
CATRTTGYEKLFF
TGTGCCACCAGGACGACAGGGTATGAAAAACTGTTTTTT
>TRBD1|17|TRBJ2-5|TRBV5-4|-
CASSSLSWDRGRETQYF
TGTGCCAGCAGCTCTTTGTCTTGGGACAGGGGGCGGGAGACCCAGTACTTC
>-|15|TRBJ1-1|TRBV5-3|-
CARSLSRLRITEAFF
TGTGCCAGAAGCTTGAGCAGGTTAAGGATTACTGAAGCTTTCTTT
>-|16|TRBJ1-4|TRBV5-4|-
CASSSGLGRGNEKLFF
TGTGCCAGCAGCTCCGGCCTGGGACGGGGGAATGAAAAACTGTTTTTT
>TRBD1|15|TRBJ1-3|TRBV7-6|-
CASSSGQLSGNTIYF
TGTGCCAGCAGCTCGGGACAGCTCTCTGGAAACACCATATATTTT
>-|13|TRBJ2-7|TRBV3-1/TRBV3-2|-
CASSPPSSYEQYF
TGTGCCAGCAGCCCCCCGAGCTCCTACGAGCAGTACTTC
>TRBD2|13|TRBJ2-2|TRBV2|-
CASSLGGSGELFF
TGTGCCAGCAGTTTGGGAGGGTCCGGGGAGCTGTTTTTT
>-|13|TRBJ1-1|TRBV18|once
CASSSSWGAEAFF
TGTGCCAGCTCCAGCAGTTGGGGAGCTGAAGCTTTCTTT
>TRBD2|17|TRBJ2-6|TRBV18|-
CASSTTSGGAGANVLTF
TGTGCCAGCTCCACGACTAGCGGGGGGGCTGGGGCCAACGTCCTGACTTTC
>TRBD2|14|TRBJ2-3|TRBV19|-
CASRRTSGGDTQYF
TGTGCCAGTAGACGGACTAGCGGGGGCGATACGCAGTATTTT
>TRBD1|13|TRBJ2-5|TRBV2|-
CASKTGGWETQYF
TGTGCCAGCAAGACAGGGGGCTGGGAGACCCAGTACTTC
>-|15|TRBJ1-3|TRBV30|-
CAWSAPGLRGNTIYF
TGTGCCTGGAGCGCTCCTGGTCTACGTGGAAACACCATATATTTT
>-|15|TRBJ1-6|TRBV27|-
CASSLEGAYNSPLHF
TGTGCCAGCAGTTTGGAAGGGGCCTATAATTCACCCCTCCACTTT
>-|15|TRBJ1-4|TRBV12-2|-
CASRLEEGEGEKLFF
TGTGCAAGTCGCTTAGAGGAGGGGGAGGGTGAAAAACTGTTTTTT
>TRBD1|13|TRBJ1-2|TRBV6-5|-
CASSRDRNYGYTF
TGTGCCAGCAGTCGGGACAGGAACTATGGCTACACCTTC
>TRBD1|15|TRBJ1-6|TRBV6-5|-
CASRTGGEVTSPLHF
TGTGCCAGCAGGACAGGGGGCGAAGTAACTTCACCCCTCCACTTT
>-|15|TRBJ2-2|TRBV24-1|-
CATSAPSGFTGELFF
TGTGCCACCAGTGCCCCCAGTGGTTTCACCGGGGAGCTGTTTTTT
>TRBD1|14|TRBJ2-7|TRBV2|-
CASSGQGKTYEQYF
TGTGCCAGCAGTGGACAGGGTAAAACCTACGAGCAGTACTTC
>-|16|TRBJ2-6|TRBV6-5|-
CASSYKGAAGANVLTF
TGTGCCAGCAGTTACAAGGGAGCGGCCGGGGCCAACGTCCTGACTTTC